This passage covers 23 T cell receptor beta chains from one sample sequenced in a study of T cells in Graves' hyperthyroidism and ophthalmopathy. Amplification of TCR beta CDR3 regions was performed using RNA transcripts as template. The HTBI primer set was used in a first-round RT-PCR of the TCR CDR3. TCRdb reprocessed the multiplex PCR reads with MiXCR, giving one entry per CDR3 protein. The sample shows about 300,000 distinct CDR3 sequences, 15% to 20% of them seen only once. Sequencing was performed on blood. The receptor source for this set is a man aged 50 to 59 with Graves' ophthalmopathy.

CDR3 coding DNA: TGCAGTGCTAGAGATATGGCGGGAGGGGATACGCAGTATTTT. Encoded protein: CSARDMAGGDTQYF. The chain uses TRBV20-1 and TRBJ2-3; 9 bases are a match to TRBD2. V lost 0 bases, J lost 6 bases, and 4 bases stayed unmatched. The CDR3 sequence is 14 residues long. Per germline, CDR1 DFQATT and CDR2 SNEGSKA (reference sequence).

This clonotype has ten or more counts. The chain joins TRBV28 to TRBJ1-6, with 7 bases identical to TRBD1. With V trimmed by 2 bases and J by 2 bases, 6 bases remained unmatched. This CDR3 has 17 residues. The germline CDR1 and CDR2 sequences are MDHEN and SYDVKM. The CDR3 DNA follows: TGTGCCAGCAGTTTACCCCAGGGGGTCGCCTATAATTCACCCCTCCACTTT. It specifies CASSLPQGVAYNSPLHF. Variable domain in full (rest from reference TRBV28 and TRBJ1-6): DVKVTQSSRYLVKRTGEKVFLECVQDMDHENMFWYRQDPGLGLRLIYFSYDVKMKEKGDIPEGYSVSREKKERFSLILESASTNQTSMYLCASSLPQGVAYNSPLHFGNGTRLTVT.

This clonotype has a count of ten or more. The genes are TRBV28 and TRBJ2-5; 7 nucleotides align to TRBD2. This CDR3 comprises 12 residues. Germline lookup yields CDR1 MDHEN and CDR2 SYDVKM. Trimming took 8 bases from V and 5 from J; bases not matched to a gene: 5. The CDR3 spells CASGGSTETQYF. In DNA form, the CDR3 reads TGTGCCAGCGGCGGGAGTACGGAGACCCAGTACTTC.

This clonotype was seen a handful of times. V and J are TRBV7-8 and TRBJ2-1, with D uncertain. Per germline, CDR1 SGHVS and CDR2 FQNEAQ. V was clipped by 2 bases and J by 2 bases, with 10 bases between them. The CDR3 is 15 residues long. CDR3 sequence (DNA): TGTGCCAGCAGCTTAAGAGAAGGGACCTACAATGAGCAGTTCTTC. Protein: CASSLREGTYNEQFF.

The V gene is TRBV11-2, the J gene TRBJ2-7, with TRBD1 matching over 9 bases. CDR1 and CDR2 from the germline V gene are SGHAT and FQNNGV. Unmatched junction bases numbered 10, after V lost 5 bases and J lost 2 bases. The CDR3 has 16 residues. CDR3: CASSLQGAGAAYEQYF. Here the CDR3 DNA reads TGTGCCAGCAGCCTACAGGGGGCCGGGGCTGCCTACGAGCAGTACTTC. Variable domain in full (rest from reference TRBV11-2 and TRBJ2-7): EAGVAQSPRYKIIEKRQSVAFWCNPISGHATLYWYQQILGQGPKLLIQFQNNGVVDDSQLPKDRFSAERLKGVDSTLKIQPAKLEDSAVYLCASSLQGAGAAYEQYFGPGTRLTVT.

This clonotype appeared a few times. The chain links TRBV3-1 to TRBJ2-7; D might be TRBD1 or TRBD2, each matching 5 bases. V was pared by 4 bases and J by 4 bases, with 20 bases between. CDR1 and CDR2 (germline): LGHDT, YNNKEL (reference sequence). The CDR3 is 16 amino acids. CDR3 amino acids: CASSLHKFRDRYEQYF. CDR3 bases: TGTGCCAGCAGCCTACACAAGTTCCGGGACCGGTACGAGCAGTACTTC.

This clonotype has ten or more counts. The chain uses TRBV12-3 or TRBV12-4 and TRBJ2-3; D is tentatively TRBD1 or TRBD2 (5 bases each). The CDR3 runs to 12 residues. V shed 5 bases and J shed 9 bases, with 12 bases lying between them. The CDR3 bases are TGTGCCAGCAGTCTTGGGGGTAACACGCAGTATTTT. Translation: CASSLGGNTQYF.

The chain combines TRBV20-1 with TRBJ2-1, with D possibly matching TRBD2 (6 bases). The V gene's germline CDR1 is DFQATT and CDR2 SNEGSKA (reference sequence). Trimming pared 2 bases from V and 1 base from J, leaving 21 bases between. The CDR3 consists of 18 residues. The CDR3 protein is CSARRGLPGRVSYNEQFF. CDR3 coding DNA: TGCAGTGCTAGACGGGGACTCCCCGGGAGAGTGTCCTACAATGAGCAGTTCTTC.

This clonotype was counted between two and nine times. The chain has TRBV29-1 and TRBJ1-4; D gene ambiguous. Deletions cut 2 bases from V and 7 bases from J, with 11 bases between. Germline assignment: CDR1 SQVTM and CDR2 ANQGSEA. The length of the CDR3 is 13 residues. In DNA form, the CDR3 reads TGCAGCGTTGAATATGCTCGGGGTGAAAAACTGTTTTTT. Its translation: CSVEYARGEKLFF.

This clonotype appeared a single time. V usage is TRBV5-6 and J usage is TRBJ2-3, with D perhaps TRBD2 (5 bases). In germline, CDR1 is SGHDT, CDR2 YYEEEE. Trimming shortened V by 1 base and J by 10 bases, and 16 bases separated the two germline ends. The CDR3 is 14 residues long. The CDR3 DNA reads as TGTGCCAGCAGCTTGCCGGACTCAGGATTGCCGCAGTATTTT. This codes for CASSLPDSGLPQYF.

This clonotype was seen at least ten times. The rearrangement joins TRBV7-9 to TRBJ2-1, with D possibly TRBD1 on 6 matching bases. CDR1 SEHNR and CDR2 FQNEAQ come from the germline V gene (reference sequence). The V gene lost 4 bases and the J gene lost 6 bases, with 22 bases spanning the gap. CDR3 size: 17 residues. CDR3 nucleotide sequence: TGTGCCAGCAGCTCAGCAATTCGGTCGAGGGGGACCAATGAGCAGTTCTTC. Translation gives CASSSAIRSRGTNEQFF.

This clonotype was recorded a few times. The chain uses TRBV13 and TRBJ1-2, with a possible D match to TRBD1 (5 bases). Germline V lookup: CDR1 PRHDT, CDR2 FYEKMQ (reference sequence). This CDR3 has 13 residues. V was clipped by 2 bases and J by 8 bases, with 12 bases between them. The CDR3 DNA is TGTGCCAGCAGCTTAAGGCGGGGGAGCGGCTACACCTTC. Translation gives CASSLRRGSGYTF.

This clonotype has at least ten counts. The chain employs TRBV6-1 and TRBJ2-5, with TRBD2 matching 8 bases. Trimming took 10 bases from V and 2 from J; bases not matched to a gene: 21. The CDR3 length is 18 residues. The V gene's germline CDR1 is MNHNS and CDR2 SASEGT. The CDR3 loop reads CATFPRASTSGSQETQYF. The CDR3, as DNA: TGTGCCACGTTCCCGCGCGCCAGCACGAGCGGGAGTCAAGAGACCCAGTACTTC.

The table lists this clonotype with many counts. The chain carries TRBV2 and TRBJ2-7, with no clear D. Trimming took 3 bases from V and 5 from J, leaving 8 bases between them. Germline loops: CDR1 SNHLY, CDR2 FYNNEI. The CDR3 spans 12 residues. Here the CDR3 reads CASSEIGNEQYF. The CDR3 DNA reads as TGTGCCAGCAGTGAGATAGGGAACGAGCAGTACTTC.

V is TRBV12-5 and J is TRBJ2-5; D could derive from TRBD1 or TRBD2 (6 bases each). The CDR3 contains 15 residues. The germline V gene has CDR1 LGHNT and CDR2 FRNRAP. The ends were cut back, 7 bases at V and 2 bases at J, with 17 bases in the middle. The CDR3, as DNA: TGTGCTAGTGCTGGAGGAGGGGGTATACAAGAGACCCAGTACTTC. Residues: CASAGGGGIQETQYF. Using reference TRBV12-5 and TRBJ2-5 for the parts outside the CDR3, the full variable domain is DARVTQTPRHKVTEMGQEVTMRCQPILGHNTVFWYRQTMMQGLELLAYFRNRAPLDDSGMPKDRFSAEMPDATLATLKIQPSEPRDSAVYFCASAGGGGIQETQYFGPGTRLLVL.

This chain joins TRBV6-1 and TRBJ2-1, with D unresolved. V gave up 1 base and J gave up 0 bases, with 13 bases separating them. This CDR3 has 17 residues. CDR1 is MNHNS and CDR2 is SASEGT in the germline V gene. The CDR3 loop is CASSEGAKLSSYNEQFF. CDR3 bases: TGTGCCAGCAGTGAAGGGGCGAAGCTTAGCTCCTACAATGAGCAGTTCTTC.

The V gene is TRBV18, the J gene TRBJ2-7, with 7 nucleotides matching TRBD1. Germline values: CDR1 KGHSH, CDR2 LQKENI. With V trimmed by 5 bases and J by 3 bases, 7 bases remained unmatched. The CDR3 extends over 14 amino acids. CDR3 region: CASSTRDRVYEQYF. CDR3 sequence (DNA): TGTGCCAGCTCAACCAGAGACAGGGTCTACGAGCAGTACTTC.

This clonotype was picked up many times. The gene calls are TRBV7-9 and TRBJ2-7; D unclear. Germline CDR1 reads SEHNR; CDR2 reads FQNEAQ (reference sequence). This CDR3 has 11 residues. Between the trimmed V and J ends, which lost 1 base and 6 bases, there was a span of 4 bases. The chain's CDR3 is CASSLVGEQYF. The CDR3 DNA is TGTGCCAGCAGCTTAGTGGGCGAGCAGTACTTC.

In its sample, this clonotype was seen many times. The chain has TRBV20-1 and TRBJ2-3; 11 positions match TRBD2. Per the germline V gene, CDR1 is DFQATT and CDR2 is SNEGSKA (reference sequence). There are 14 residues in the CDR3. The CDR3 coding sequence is TGCAGCCAGACTAGCGGGACCACGGGAGATACGCAGTATTTT. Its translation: CSQTSGTTGDTQYF.

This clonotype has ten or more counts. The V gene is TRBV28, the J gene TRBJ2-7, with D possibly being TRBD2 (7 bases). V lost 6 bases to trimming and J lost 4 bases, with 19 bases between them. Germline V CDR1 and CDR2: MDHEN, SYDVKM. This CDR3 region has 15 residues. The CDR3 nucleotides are TGTGCCAGCAGCCCCCGACAGGTCGGGAGGTACGAGCAGTACTTC. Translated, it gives CASSPRQVGRYEQYF.

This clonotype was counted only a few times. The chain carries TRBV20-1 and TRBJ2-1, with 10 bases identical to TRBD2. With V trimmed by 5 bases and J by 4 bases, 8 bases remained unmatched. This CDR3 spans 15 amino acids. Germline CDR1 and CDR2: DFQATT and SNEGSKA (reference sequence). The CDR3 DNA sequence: TGCAGTGCTGCCCGGACTAGCGGACCTTACAATGAGCAGTTCTTC. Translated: CSAARTSGPYNEQFF.

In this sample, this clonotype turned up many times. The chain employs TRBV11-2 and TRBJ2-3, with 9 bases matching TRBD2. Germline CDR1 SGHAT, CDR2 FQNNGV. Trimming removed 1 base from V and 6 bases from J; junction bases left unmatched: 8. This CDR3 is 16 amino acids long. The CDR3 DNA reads TGTGCCAGCAGCTTAGGCGCGGGAGGGCCAACGGATACGCAGTATTTT. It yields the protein CASSLGAGGPTDTQYF.

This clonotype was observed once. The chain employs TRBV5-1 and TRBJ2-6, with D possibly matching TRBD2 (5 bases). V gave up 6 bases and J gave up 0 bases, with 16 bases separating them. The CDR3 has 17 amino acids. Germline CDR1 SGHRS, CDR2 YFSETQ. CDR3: CASTWRASSSGANVLTF. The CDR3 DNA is TGCGCCAGCACTTGGCGGGCGTCCAGCTCTGGGGCCAACGTCCTGACTTTC.